The 19 T cell receptor beta chains listed next were all sequenced from one sample in a study of vaccination and CD4 T cells after COVID-19. The treatment denotes: roughly nine-day PBMC culture with coronavirus spike peptide pools or control peptides (ViraFEST assay). No antigens are known for them. The study sequenced cultured CD4+ T cell DNA using the Oncomine TCR Beta short-read assay. TCRdb analysed the PCR reads with MiXCR anew, one entry per CDR3 protein. The data show about 20,000 distinct CDR3 sequences, approximately 80% seen once. This sample comprised CD4+ T cells from blood, cultured in vitro, obtained after SARS-CoV-2 vaccination. The receptors were sampled from a human donor who received a COVID-19 vaccine.

The chain uses TRBV28 and TRBJ1-4; D may be TRBD1 (5 bases). Trimming removed 1 base from V and 8 bases from J, with 11 bases in between. The CDR3 runs to 14 residues. CDR1 is MDHEN, CDR2 SYDVKM, per germline. CDR3 coding DNA: TGTGCCAGCAGTTTATCGGGGGAGGGGGAAAAACTGTTTTTT. Amino acids: CASSLSGEGEKLFF.

V and J are TRBV15 and TRBJ1-6; 7 bases map to TRBD1. The germline CDR1 and CDR2 sequences are LNHNV and YYDKDF (reference sequence). J gave up 7 bases and V 1 base, and 4 bases lay outside the gene matches. The CDR3 consists of 15 residues. This chain's CDR3 is CATSRVRGRNSPLHF. The CDR3 coding sequence is TGTGCCACCAGCAGAGTAAGGGGGCGGAATTCACCCCTCCACTTT.

The chain joins TRBV2 to TRBJ2-5, with a tentative D call TRBD2 (6 bases). Germline V gives CDR1 SNHLY, CDR2 FYNNEI. There are 16 residues in the CDR3. Trimming left V 5 bases short and J 7 bases short, with 23 bases between. CDR3 in amino acids: CASSLHPGRPAGTQYF. The CDR3 DNA sequence: TGTGCCAGCAGTCTCCATCCCGGACGCCCAGCGGGGACCCAGTACTTC.

The chain is built from TRBV6-4 and TRBJ1-5; 8 nucleotides align to TRBD1. Germline V CDR1 and CDR2: MRHNA, SNTAGT. This CDR3 has 19 amino acids. With 2 bases clipped from V and 3 bases from J, the junction kept 15 bases outside the gene matches. The CDR3 DNA reads TGTGCCAGCAGTGACCCCGACAGGGGACCTTGCCACCCCAATCAGCCCCAGCATTTT. This translates into CASSDPDRGPCHPNQPQHF.

This sequence joins TRBV7-8 and TRBJ2-3, with 7 bases fitting TRBD2. Germline lookup yields CDR1 SGHVS and CDR2 FQNEAQ. The CDR3 contains 15 residues. J gave up 4 bases and V 5 bases, and 9 bases lay outside the gene matches. The chain's CDR3 is CASSSETGRADTQYF. The CDR3 nucleotides are TGTGCCAGCAGCAGCGAAACGGGGAGGGCAGATACGCAGTATTTT.

This clonotype was picked up one time. The chain couples TRBV19 to TRBJ1-2; 10 bases are a match to TRBD1. V lost 5 bases to trimming and J lost 3 bases; unmatched junction nucleotides: 6. Looked up from germline, CDR1 is LNHDA and CDR2 is SQIVND (reference sequence). This CDR3 contains 15 residues. CDR3 nucleotides: TGTGCCAGTAGTCCAGGGACAGGGGACTACTATGGCTACACCTTC. Amino acid sequence: CASSPGTGDYYGYTF.

The chain has TRBV7-2 and TRBJ2-7, with D hard to call. V was pared by 1 base and J by 1 base, with 2 bases between. The length of the CDR3 is 12 residues. CDR1 and CDR2 from the germline V gene are SGHTA and FQGNSA. CDR3 nucleotides: TGTGCCAGCAGCTTAGGGTCCTACGAGCAGTACTTC. As protein: CASSLGSYEQYF.

This chain connects TRBV19 to TRBJ1-5, with a tentative D call TRBD1 (5 bases). The CDR3 totals 18 residues. Per the germline V gene, CDR1 is LNHDA and CDR2 is SQIVND (reference sequence). V was shortened by 5 bases and J by 3 bases, with 23 bases between the two germline ends. The CDR3 is CASSPRYGGASPNQPQHF. The DNA for the CDR3 is TGTGCCAGTAGTCCCCGGTACGGAGGGGCCTCCCCCAATCAGCCCCAGCATTTT.

This chain connects TRBV6-1 to TRBJ1-2, with a possible D match to TRBD1 (5 bases). CDR1 MNHNS and CDR2 SASEGT come from the germline V gene. The CDR3 has 14 residues. The V and J ends lost 6 bases and 2 bases respectively, with 13 bases between them. The CDR3 sequence: CASSPPGRNYGYTF. The CDR3 nucleotides are TGTGCCAGCAGCCCTCCGGGACGGAACTATGGCTACACCTTC.

The chain recombines TRBV2 with TRBJ2-3; 8 bases fit TRBD2. This CDR3 has 15 amino acids. The V and J ends lost 4 bases and 10 bases, in that order; junction bases with no gene match: 13. CDR1 and CDR2 from the germline V gene are SNHLY and FYNNEI. The CDR3 region has the DNA TGTGCCAGCAGTGGGGGAACTAGCGGACCCTCGGCGCAGTATTTT. Translating gives CASSGGTSGPSAQYF.

This sequence joins TRBV6-1 and TRBJ2-5; D is ambiguous. The germline gives CDR1 MNHNS, CDR2 SASEGT. Trimming pared 5 bases from V and 0 bases from J, leaving 10 bases between. The CDR3 length is 14 residues. The CDR3 region has the DNA TGTGCCAGCAGTAAGGCTGGGAACCAAGAGACCCAGTACTTC. Its translation is CASSKAGNQETQYF.

The chain couples TRBV30 to TRBJ1-1, with D unresolved. The germline V and J ends were trimmed by 2 bases and 2 bases, with 6 bases remaining between them. CDR1 and CDR2 from the germline V gene are GTSNPN and SVGIG (reference sequence). The CDR3 consists of 12 residues. Here the CDR3 reads CAWSPGNTEAFF. The CDR3 DNA follows: TGTGCCTGGAGTCCGGGCAACACTGAAGCTTTCTTT.

The V gene is TRBV4-1, the J gene TRBJ1-1; 8 bases fit TRBD1. The CDR3 length is 15 residues. CDR1 MGHRA and CDR2 YSYEKL come from the germline V gene. V trimming: 3 bases; J trimming: 11 bases; junction bases outside the gene matches: 14. CDR3 residues: CASSHPDRVKLHAFF. DNA for the CDR3: TGCGCCAGCAGCCACCCGGACAGGGTAAAGTTGCATGCTTTCTTT.

Of note for this clonotype: The junction departs from the called germline gene at one end, perhaps through a read error. This chain joins TRBV2 and TRBJ1-1; D may be TRBD1 (5 bases). Germline V gives CDR1 SNHLY, CDR2 FYNNEI. The CDR3 covers 13 residues. The DNA of the CDR3 is TGTGCCAGCTCCAGGGCGATGAACACTGAGGCTTTCTTT. This codes for CASSRAMNTEAFF.

The rearrangement joins TRBV12-5 to TRBJ2-7; 7 nucleotides match TRBD1. CDR3 length: 15 amino acids. CDR1 and CDR2 from the germline V gene are LGHNT and FRNRAP. The V gene end was trimmed by 0 bases and the J gene end by 6 bases; junction bases not matched to a gene: 8. CDR3 nucleotides: TGTGCTAGTGGTTTGGTATTACGAGGGGGCCGCGAGCAGTACTTC. Its translation is CASGLVLRGGREQYF.

This chain links TRBV10-3 with TRBJ1-6, with D possibly being TRBD1 (5 bases). The V and J ends lost 2 bases and 7 bases respectively, with 15 bases between them. This CDR3 has 16 residues. CDR1 is ENHRY and CDR2 is SYGVKD in the germline V gene. The CDR3 here is CAISELARAGNSPLHF. In nucleotides, the CDR3 is TGTGCCATCAGTGAGCTAGCCAGGGCTGGGAATTCACCCCTCCACTTT.

The gene calls are TRBV12-3 or TRBV12-4 and TRBJ2-2; no firm D call. V was shortened by 3 bases and J by 1 base, with 6 bases between the two germline ends. This CDR3 has 14 amino acids. The DNA for the CDR3 is TGTGCCAGCAGTTTTTGGGGGAACACCGGGGAGCTGTTTTTT. Its translation: CASSFWGNTGELFF.

This chain joins TRBV5-1 and TRBJ2-5; D is possibly TRBD2 (6 bases). Trimming removed 0 bases at V and 0 bases at J, with 9 bases between. Looked up from germline, CDR1 is SGHRS and CDR2 is YFSETQ. There are 15 residues in the CDR3. As DNA, the CDR3 is TGCGCCAGCAGCTTGGATCCGGGGGACCAAGAGACCCAGTACTTC. It specifies CASSLDPGDQETQYF.

The chain has TRBV19 and TRBJ1-2; D possibly corresponds to TRBD1 (5 bases). CDR1 is LNHDA, CDR2 SQIVND, per germline (reference sequence). V lost 7 bases and J lost 8, with 20 bases in between. The CDR3 length is 14 residues. The CDR3 nucleotides read TGTGCCAGTAAGTCAACGGGGCGGAGTATGGGCTACACCTTC. This translates into CASKSTGRSMGYTF.